This T cell receptor beta chain was found in a study of blood T cell repertoires in COVID-19. Whole-study context: From the United States, Italy and Spain came samples of acute and convalescent COVID-19.

The repertoire was sequenced with immunoSEQ multiplex PCR; TCRdb's copy has only in-frame clones and lacks some. The sample lists hundreds of thousands of clones; around 90% were seen once. This CDR3 is built from 14 residues. Per the germline V gene, CDR1 is ENHRY and CDR2 is SYGVKD. V dropped 0 bases and J dropped 10; count of bases not matched to a gene: 2. This clone was detected only once. Clinical history reported by participants formed the basis on which cohorts were assigned. The chain links TRBV10-3 to TRBJ1-6; 8 bases line up with TRBD1. Sequenced material: PBMCs or T cells enriched from blood (not recorded which). The sequence was obtained from a middle-aged woman who had recovered from COVID-19. The chain's CDR3 is CAISESTGDSPLHF. As DNA, the CDR3 is TGTGCCATCAGTGAGTCGACAGGGGACTCACCCCTCCACTTT.